Below are 24 T cell receptor beta chains sequenced from a single sample in a study of beta chain features in type 1 diabetes (dated by TCRdb to 2016 to 2019). Summary of the overall study and its limitations: In all four CD4+ subsets, TCRB CDR3 length was moderately but significantly shorter in type 1 diabetes patients.

These TCRs' antigens remain unknown. Library preparation used the immunoSEQ multiplex PCR assay. The entire isolated RNA was reverse transcribed using the High Capacity cDNA Reverse Transcription Kit, and thus expressed TCRB transcripts were sequenced. Sourced from immuneACCESS, this table was stored by TCRdb with only in-frame sequences that have V and J called. A share of the clones is absent; for the studies checked, an unresolved V gene accounts for under half, and the remainder has no known explanation. The sample data list more than 200,000 clones, and 16% of these were observed just once. The ten largest clones take up 0.085% of the sample. Sequences were obtained from naive CD4+ T cells from blood. The cell subset or site label corresponds to: true naive CD4+ T cells. These receptor sequences come from a man younger than 45 with type 1 diabetes.

This clone came up a few times. V gene TRBV5-1 combines with J gene TRBJ2-1, with 9 positions matching TRBD2. Germline V gives CDR1 SGHRS, CDR2 YFSETQ. J was trimmed by 6 bases and V by 4 bases; bases with no gene match: 14. The CDR3 length is 17 residues. This CDR3 reads CASSSGSSGLAPNEQFF. The CDR3 nucleotides read TGCGCCAGCAGCAGTGGAAGCTCGGGACTAGCCCCCAATGAGCAGTTCTTC. Full variable domain (remainder filled in from reference TRBV5-1 and TRBJ2-1): KAGVTQTPRYLIKTRGQQVTLSCSPISGHRSVSWYQQTPGQGLQFLFEYFSETQRNKGNFPGRFSGRQFSNSRSEMNVSTLELGDSALYLCASSSGSSGLAPNEQFFGPGTRLTVL.

This clone was observed a few times. V gene TRBV19 combines with J gene TRBJ2-3, with no clear D. V was trimmed by 6 bases and J by 6 bases, leaving 25 bases between them. Germline V CDR1 and CDR2: LNHDA, SQIVND (reference sequence). The CDR3 extends over 17 amino acids. The CDR3 loop reads CASSLDSRGVKSDTQYF. Here the CDR3 DNA reads TGTGCCAGTAGCCTCGACTCGAGAGGAGTTAAATCCGATACGCAGTATTTT.

The chain combines TRBV27 with TRBJ2-4; 10 bases match TRBD1. Unmatched junction bases numbered 9, after V lost 5 bases and J lost 2 bases. The CDR3 loop spans 17 amino acids. Germline lookup yields CDR1 MNHEY and CDR2 SMNVEV (reference sequence). CDR3 sequence: CASSLRDRGRSKNIQYF. CDR3 bases: TGTGCCAGCAGTCTCCGGGACAGGGGACGGTCCAAAAACATTCAGTACTTC.

This clone has a handful of counts. The chain has TRBV4-3 and TRBJ2-7; 9 nucleotides line up with TRBD2. Germline lookup yields CDR1 LGHNA and CDR2 YSLEER. V was pared by 3 bases and J by 1 base, with 10 bases of the junction left unmatched. There are 17 residues in the CDR3. This CDR3 is CASSQDLGTSFSYEQYF. In DNA, the CDR3 is TGCGCCAGCAGCCAGGACCTAGGGACTAGCTTTTCCTACGAGCAGTACTTC.

The V gene is TRBV21-1, the J gene TRBJ2-7; the tabulated D call, TRBD2, remains unverified against the DNA. TRBV21-1 is described as a pseudogene. The CDR3 is 15 amino acids. In DNA form, the CDR3 reads TGTGCCAGGGGATACATCGGGAACAGCCCCTACGAGCAGTACTTC. It codes for CARGYIGNSPYEQYF.

This clone came up a few times. V usage is TRBV27 and J usage is TRBJ1-5, with 9 nucleotides matching TRBD1. Germline-derived CDR1 and CDR2 are MNHEY and SMNVEV (reference sequence). V lost 5 bases to trimming and J lost 2 bases; unmatched junction nucleotides: 7. The CDR3 totals 16 residues. CDR3 in amino acids: CASSRLTGGGNQPQHF. The CDR3 region has the DNA TGTGCCAGCAGTCGCCTGACAGGGGGAGGCAATCAGCCCCAGCATTTT.

CDR3 region: CASSTRTITYEQYF. The CDR3 DNA reads TGTGCCAGCTCAACAAGGACTATCACCTACGAGCAGTACTTC. V and J are TRBV18 and TRBJ2-7; perhaps TRBD2 as D (6 bases). Germline CDR1 and CDR2: KGHSH and LQKENI. The CDR3 spans 14 residues. Trimming stripped 5 bases from V and 2 bases from J, with 13 bases between.

The chain carries TRBV7-2 and TRBJ2-3; 9 nucleotides align to TRBD2. V dropped 7 bases and J dropped 4; count of bases not matched to a gene: 6. The CDR3 is 14 amino acids. CDR1 SGHTA and CDR2 FQGNSA come from the germline V gene. The CDR3 coding sequence is TGTGCCAGCACCGTGACTAGCGGCGCAGATACGCAGTATTTT. Translating it yields CASTVTSGADTQYF.

The chain employs TRBV7-3 and TRBJ2-1, with D maybe TRBD1 (5 bases). The V and J ends lost 1 base and 8 bases respectively, with 15 bases between them. CDR1 SGHTA and CDR2 FQGTGA come from the germline V gene. The CDR3 is made up of 15 amino acids. CDR3 sequence (DNA): TGTGCCAGCAGCTTAAAAGGGGTAGTAGGGGATGAGCAGTTCTTC. This sequence encodes CASSLKGVVGDEQFF. Full variable domain (remainder filled in from reference TRBV7-3 and TRBJ2-1): GAGVSQTPSNKVTEKGKYVELRCDPISGHTALYWYRQSLGQGPEFLIYFQGTGAADDSGLPNDRFFAVRPEGSVSTLKIQRTERGDSAVYLCASSLKGVVGDEQFFGPGTRLTVL.

This clone appeared a few times. Written as DNA, the CDR3 is TGTGCCAGCAGGGAGAGACGGGACAGCACCTACGAGCAGTACTTC. It codes for CASRERRDSTYEQYF. The chain uses TRBV28 and TRBJ2-7, with 7 bases fitting TRBD1. The V and J ends lost 6 bases and 2 bases, in that order; junction bases with no gene match: 10. CDR1 is MDHEN and CDR2 is SYDVKM in the germline V gene. The CDR3 length is 15 residues.

This clone was counted a few times. The chain couples TRBV29-1 to TRBJ2-3, with 8 bases matching TRBD2. Germline loops: CDR1 SQVTM, CDR2 ANQGSEA. J gave up 5 bases and V 3 bases, and 4 bases lay outside the gene matches. The CDR3 totals 13 residues. CDR3 sequence: CSVESSGRDTQYF. In DNA, the CDR3 is TGCAGCGTTGAGTCGAGCGGGAGAGATACGCAGTATTTT.

V and J are TRBV6-5 and TRBJ2-1; 11 nucleotides line up with TRBD1. The V gene end was trimmed by 4 bases and the J gene end by 6 bases; junction bases not matched to a gene: 8. This CDR3 region has 16 residues. Germline V gene lookup returns CDR1 MNHEY and CDR2 SVGAGI. This chain's CDR3 is CASSSWRDRGTNEQFF. Here the CDR3 DNA reads TGTGCCAGCAGTTCCTGGAGGGACAGGGGGACCAATGAGCAGTTCTTC.

This clone appeared a few times. The V and J genes are TRBV29-1 and TRBJ2-5; D remains ambiguous. CDR3 length: 12 residues. Germline V gene data show CDR1 as SQVTM and CDR2 as ANQGSEA. The V end was cut by 5 bases, the J end by 5 bases, with 12 bases between. CDR3 bases: TGCAGCGTTCTATACATGGGGGAGACCCAGTACTTC. Its translation: CSVLYMGETQYF.

This clone has a handful of counts. The rearrangement joins TRBV29-1 to TRBJ2-7; no firm D call. V was shortened by 6 bases and J by 4 bases, with 10 bases between the two germline ends. Germline CDR1 is SQVTM and CDR2 is ANQGSEA. The CDR3 length is 11 residues. CDR3 sequence: CSVLWDYEQYF. The CDR3 DNA sequence: TGCAGCGTCCTATGGGATTACGAGCAGTACTTC.

This clone has only a few counts. The chain links TRBV29-1 to TRBJ2-7, with a weak D call TRBD2 (6 bases). The CDR3 is 16 residues long. V shed 5 bases and J shed 7 bases, with 27 bases lying between them. Germline V gives CDR1 SQVTM, CDR2 ANQGSEA. Here the CDR3 reads CSVRRGLKVSGSEQYF. The CDR3 region has the DNA TGCAGCGTTCGGCGAGGACTGAAGGTTAGCGGTAGTGAGCAGTACTTC.

This clone was observed a handful of times. The chain carries TRBV21-1 and TRBJ1-5. TRBV21-1 constitutes a pseudogene. The CDR3 is 14 amino acids. For the CDR3, the DNA is TGTGCCAGCACCCTAACAGGTCGGGAGCAGCCCCAGCATTTT. It encodes CASTLTGREQPQHF.

V usage is TRBV28 and J usage is TRBJ2-6; TRBD2 might be the D (5 bases). V shed 5 bases and J shed 1 base, with 9 bases lying between them. This CDR3 spans 15 amino acids. Germline V lookup: CDR1 MDHEN, CDR2 SYDVKM. CDR3 sequence: CASSRGSSGANVLTF. The CDR3 bases are TGTGCCAGCAGTCGAGGGTCTTCTGGGGCCAACGTCCTGACTTTC. Together with reference TRBV28 and TRBJ2-6, the CDR3 gives the full variable domain: DVKVTQSSRYLVKRTGEKVFLECVQDMDHENMFWYRQDPGLGLRLIYFSYDVKMKEKGDIPEGYSVSREKKERFSLILESASTNQTSMYLCASSRGSSGANVLTFGAGSRLTVL.

This clone has more than one count but fewer than ten. The chain is built from TRBV18 and TRBJ2-5; D unresolved. The germline CDR1 and CDR2 sequences are KGHSH and LQKENI. Deletions cut 3 bases from V and 4 bases from J, with 9 bases between. The CDR3 sequence is 13 residues long. The CDR3, as DNA: TGTGCCAGCTCACCTCAACAGCGAGAGACCCAGTACTTC. Its protein is CASSPQQRETQYF. Full variable domain (rest looked up from reference TRBV18 and TRBJ2-5): NAGVMQNPRHLVRRRGQEARLRCSPMKGHSHVYWYRQLPEEGLKFMVYLQKENIIDESGMPKERFSAEFPKEGPSILRIQQVVRGDSAAYFCASSPQQRETQYFGPGTRLLVL.

This clone was counted a single time. This chain uses TRBV4-3 with TRBJ1-4, with 7 nucleotides matching TRBD1. The trim removed 1 base at V and 4 bases at J, leaving 0 bases unmatched. In germline, CDR1 is LGHNA, CDR2 YSLEER. The CDR3 is 14 residues long. The CDR3 nucleotides read TGCGCCAGCAGCCAAGGACAGGGTAATGAAAAACTGTTTTTT. It specifies CASSQGQGNEKLFF.

V is TRBV29-1 and J is TRBJ2-7; 8 nucleotides agree with TRBD2. The J call may be mistaken, given a closer DNA end match to TRBJ2-1. The germline V gene encodes CDR1 SQVTM and CDR2 ANQGSEA. The CDR3 covers 13 residues. CDR3: CSAALLREAEQFF. The CDR3 DNA sequence: TGCAGCGCAGCTCTCTTGCGGGAGGCAGAGCAGTTCTTC.

V usage is TRBV29-1 and J usage is TRBJ2-2; possibly TRBD1 for D (6 bases). The germline CDR1 and CDR2 sequences are SQVTM and ANQGSEA. V lost 4 bases, J lost 6 bases, and 15 bases lay in between. The CDR3 is made up of 14 amino acids. The DNA of the CDR3 is TGCAGCGTTGGCACAGGGAGAAGTGCCGGGGAGCTGTTTTTT. Amino acid sequence: CSVGTGRSAGELFF.

This clone has a handful of counts. The chain carries TRBV7-3 and TRBJ2-3; 12 nucleotides line up with TRBD2. This CDR3 has 16 residues. CDR1 is SGHTA, CDR2 FQGTGA, per germline. The V and J ends lost 2 bases and 0 bases, in that order; junction bases with no gene match: 0. CDR3 protein: CASSLGTSGSTDTQYF. For the CDR3, the DNA is TGTGCCAGCAGCTTAGGGACTAGCGGGAGCACAGATACGCAGTATTTT.

The chain is built from TRBV29-1 and TRBJ2-7, with 12 bases lining up with TRBD2. The V gene's germline CDR1 is SQVTM and CDR2 ANQGSEA. The CDR3 has 15 amino acids. Trimming cost V 3 bases and J 4 bases; bases outside gene matches: 7. CDR3: CSVDRLAGVPYEQYF. In DNA form, the CDR3 reads TGCAGCGTTGATCGACTAGCGGGAGTCCCATACGAGCAGTACTTC.

This chain uses TRBV9 with TRBJ2-1; D remains unclear. There are 15 residues in the CDR3. Trimming pared 3 bases from V and 0 bases from J, leaving 10 bases between. CDR1 is SGDLS, CDR2 YYNGEE, per germline. CDR3 DNA sequence: TGTGCCAGCAGCGGACCCGATAGCTCCTACAATGAGCAGTTCTTC. Translation: CASSGPDSSYNEQFF.